The 6 T cell receptor beta chains presented below share a single source sample, sequenced in a study of identical twins. TCRdb used MiXCR to reprocess the 5' RACE reads, holding one entry per CDR3 protein. The sample holds 300,000 to 400,000 distinct CDR3 sequences; around 9.7% are singletons and the top ten take about 9.1%. The sample consisted of naive T cells sorted from blood. The receptors stem from a woman aged 45 to 65 in good health.

V is TRBV7-8 and J is TRBJ2-5, with D possibly matching TRBD2 (5 bases). The CDR3 loop spans 14 amino acids. The germline gives CDR1 SGHVS, CDR2 FQNEAQ. Deletions cut 3 bases from V and 5 bases from J, with 13 bases between. This CDR3 is CASSLQPRGETQYF. In DNA, the CDR3 is TGTGCCAGCAGCTTGCAACCCCGCGGGGAGACCCAGTACTTC.

This clonotype was seen a handful of times. V usage is TRBV29-1 and J usage is TRBJ1-1; D not resolved. The CDR3 is made up of 11 amino acids. Germline values: CDR1 SQVTM, CDR2 ANQGSEA. V dropped 7 bases and J dropped 6 bases, with 12 bases sitting between them. CDR3 protein: CSALPGPEAFF. In DNA, the CDR3 is TGCAGCGCCCTCCCCGGGCCTGAAGCTTTCTTT.

The rearrangement links TRBV7-3 to TRBJ1-1; unclear D gene. Germline V gene lookup returns CDR1 SGHTA and CDR2 FQGTGA. The CDR3 spans 16 residues. Deletions cut 0 bases from V and 5 bases from J, with 16 bases between. This chain's CDR3 is CASSLTPKDLRTEAFF. The CDR3, as DNA: TGTGCCAGCAGCTTAACGCCCAAGGACCTTCGGACTGAAGCTTTCTTT. Full variable domain (outside the CDR3, taken from reference TRBV7-3 and TRBJ1-1): GAGVSQTPSNKVTEKGKYVELRCDPISGHTALYWYRQSLGQGPEFLIYFQGTGAADDSGLPNDRFFAVRPEGSVSTLKIQRTERGDSAVYLCASSLTPKDLRTEAFFGQGTRLTVV.

This clonotype was observed at least ten times. The genes are TRBV12-3 or TRBV12-4 and TRBJ1-3; maybe TRBD1 (6 bases). The V gene lost 8 bases and the J gene lost 0 bases, with 14 bases spanning the gap. CDR3 size: 15 residues. CDR3 nucleotide sequence: TGTGCCAGCCTAAGGGACACTTCCTCTGGAAACACCATATATTTT. Amino acid sequence: CASLRDTSSGNTIYF.

CDR3 sequence reads: CASSQESGIGVKTQYF. In DNA, the CDR3 is TGCGCCAGCAGCCAAGAGTCGGGAATCGGTGTAAAGACCCAGTACTTC. This sequence joins TRBV4-1 and TRBJ2-5, with a tentative D call TRBD2 (5 bases). This CDR3 has 16 amino acids. Germline CDR1 and CDR2: MGHRA and YSYEKL. Trimming shortened V by 0 bases and J by 6 bases, and 17 bases separated the two germline ends.

In its sample, this clonotype was seen a few times. The chain links TRBV29-1 to TRBJ2-7; no definite D call. Trimming took off 4 bases at V and 6 bases at J, with 7 bases between the two ends. CDR3 size: 10 residues. Germline CDR1 SQVTM, CDR2 ANQGSEA. As DNA, the CDR3 is TGCAGCGTTGGGGCCGGCGAGCAGTACTTC. Its translation: CSVGAGEQYF.